The T cell receptor (beta chain) under discussion was sequenced for a study of T cells in Graves' hyperthyroidism and ophthalmopathy. This CDR3 is 17 amino acids long. Per the germline V gene, CDR1 is SEHNR and CDR2 is FQNEAQ (reference sequence). V was trimmed by 0 bases and J by 0 bases, leaving 12 bases between them. Using RNA transcripts as the source, TCR beta CDR3 regions were amplified. Initially, a first-round RT-PCR of the TCR CDR3 employed the HTBI primer set. TCRdb reprocessed the multiplex PCR reads via MiXCR and lists one record per CDR3 protein. The data show almost 600,000 distinct CDR3 sequences, 11% to 15% seen once.

This clonotype originated in a woman in her twenties or thirties with Graves' hyperthyroidism that later progressed to Graves' ophthalmopathy. Source material: blood. This chain joins TRBV7-9 and TRBJ1-3, with a tentative D call TRBD1 (6 bases). CDR3 coding DNA: TGTGCCAGCAGCTTAGCCGGGACACCCGACTCTGGAAACACCATATATTTT. This translates into CASSLAGTPDSGNTIYF.